This TCR beta chain was documented in a study of OX40 agonist ivuxolimab in advanced cancers. Study-wide points: The authors also found low normalized T-cell clonal expansion in some nonresponders.

A word on this clone: Its matching antigen is unknown.

Produced via immunoSEQ multiplex PCR; TCRdb's table is partial and in-frame only. The data show tens of thousands of clones, more than 75% seen once. Germline V gene lookup returns CDR1 MNHEY and CDR2 SMNVEV (reference sequence). CDR3 length: 13 amino acids. Trimming removed 0 bases from V and 9 bases from J, with 9 bases in between. Autoimmune disease history or systemic immunosuppression meant exclusion. Blood got drawn at baseline, again on cycle 4 day 1, and then on cycle 7 day 1. This receptor was obtained from an adult with an advanced solid tumor such as melanoma, head and neck, liver or kidney cancer. Sample: CD4+ or CD8+ T cells sorted from blood, taken in a trial of the OX40 agonist ivuxolimab. This sequence joins TRBV27 and TRBJ2-1; D is ambiguous. CDR3 DNA sequence: TGTGCCAGCAGTTTATCGGCACTCGGTGAGCAGTTCTTC. It yields the protein CASSLSALGEQFF.